The rows below give T cell receptor beta chains drawn from one sample of a study of shared clonotypes between healthy human individuals. The table came from immunoSEQ multiplex PCR; TCRdb's copy has only in-frame clones and leaves some out. Counted here are some 2 million clones, about 95% occurring once; the ten biggest clones make up 0.13%. Sequenced material: naive CD4+ T cells sorted from blood. These receptors were obtained from a man aged 18 to 30 in good health. Both conserved end residues are part of each CDR3. The order of the fields is D gene, clone size, J gene, V gene, CDR3 protein, CDR3 DNA. The D gene is left open where the match is weak. Clone sizes are given selectively: once, few, many, or a class where the clone is expanded.

TRBD1 | - | TRBJ1-2 | TRBV10-3 | CAISGLTGGSSGYTF | TGTGCCATCAGTGGGTTGACAGGGGGATCAAGTGGCTACACCTTC
- | - | TRBJ1-2 | TRBV7-9 | CASSPGREANYGYTF | TGTGCCAGCAGCCCCGGTCGGGAGGCTAACTATGGCTACACCTTC
- | - | TRBJ1-1 | TRBV30 | CAWSLNLGTEAFF | TGTGCCTGGAGCCTGAACTTGGGGACTGAAGCTTTCTTT
TRBD1 | - | TRBJ2-7 | TRBV2 | CASIQTGVTSSYEQYF | TGTGCCAGCATCCAGACAGGGGTGACGAGCTCCTACGAGCAGTACTTC
- | - | TRBJ2-4 | TRBV7-9 | CASSLAGGKNIQYF | TGTGCCAGCAGCTTAGCGGGCGGGAAAAACATTCAGTACTTC
TRBD2 | - | TRBJ2-1 | TRBV11-3 | CASSSLTGAGGRNEQFF | TGTGCCAGCAGCTCCCTAACAGGAGCGGGAGGGAGAAATGAGCAGTTCTTC
- | - | TRBJ2-5 | TRBV7-2 | CASSRMGPNPNRQETQYF | TGTGCCAGCAGCCGTATGGGGCCTAATCCCAACCGCCAAGAGACCCAGTACTTC
- | - | TRBJ1-5 | TRBV5-6 | CASSFGGRVQPQHF | TGTGCCAGCAGCTTCGGGGGAAGAGTGCAGCCCCAGCATTTT
- | - | TRBJ1-1 | TRBV25-1 | CASTGHPYTEAFF | TGTGCCAGCACGGGACATCCGTACACTGAAGCTTTCTTT
TRBD2 | - | TRBJ2-3 | TRBV6-6 | CASNLGRGGPGTQYF | TGTGCCAGCAATTTAGGACGGGGGGGCCCCGGTACGCAGTATTTT
TRBD2 | - | TRBJ2-3 | TRBV4-3 | CASSGATSGNGDTQYF | TGCGCCAGCAGCGGAGCGACTAGCGGGAACGGTGATACGCAGTATTTT
- | - | TRBJ2-7 | TRBV2 | CASQSYEQYF | TGTGCCAGCCAGTCCTACGAGCAGTACTTC
TRBD1 | - | TRBJ1-4 | TRBV6-1 | CASNVPGQGLEKLFF | TGTGCCAGCAACGTACCGGGACAGGGTTTGGAAAAACTGTTTTTT
- | once | TRBJ1-3 | TRBV10-3 | CAISEKGPSGNTIYF | TGTGCCATCAGTGAGAAGGGTCCCTCTGGAAACACCATATATTTT
- | - | TRBJ2-1 | TRBV28 | CASISLPGADEQFF | TGTGCCAGCATTTCCCTCCCGGGGGCGGATGAGCAGTTCTTC
- | - | TRBJ1-4 | TRBV5-4 | CASRPAATNEKLFF | TGTGCCAGCAGGCCGGCTGCAACTAATGAAAAACTGTTTTTT
TRBD2 | - | TRBJ2-2 | TRBV9 | CASSLRLAGGTGELFF | TGTGCCAGCAGCCTCAGGCTAGCGGGGGGCACCGGGGAGCTGTTTTTT
- | - | TRBJ2-5 | TRBV25-1 | CASSEYGVRETQYF | TGTGCCAGCAGTGAATACGGGGTTCGAGAGACCCAGTACTTC
- | - | TRBJ2-7 | TRBV9 | CASSPGPAYEQYF | TGTGCCAGCAGCCCAGGTCCAGCCTACGAGCAGTACTTC
- | once | TRBJ1-1 | TRBV28 | CASGTDAFF | TGTGCCAGCGGAACCGACGCTTTCTTT
TRBD1 | - | TRBJ1-4 | TRBV6-6 | CASSWTGVANEKLFF | TGTGCCAGCAGTTGGACAGGGGTGGCTAATGAAAAACTGTTTTTT
- | - | TRBJ1-5 | TRBV6-6 | CASSSGQPYSNQPQHF | TGTGCCAGCAGTTCTGGGCAGCCTTATAGCAATCAGCCCCAGCATTTT
TRBD1 | - | TRBJ2-5 | TRBV18 | CASSPGQAQETQYF | TGTGCCAGCTCACCGGGACAGGCACAAGAGACCCAGTACTTC
- | - | TRBJ1-1 | TRBV2 | CASSDPFLNTEAFF | TGTGCCAGCAGTGACCCTTTTCTGAACACTGAAGCTTTCTTT
- | - | TRBJ1-6 | TRBV9 | CASSDGRGHYNSPLHF | TGTGCCAGCAGCGACGGCAGGGGTCACTATAATTCACCCCTCCACTTT
- | once | TRBJ1-1 | TRBV5-6 | CASSFGGSEAFF | TGTGCCAGCAGCTTCGGGGGATCTGAAGCTTTCTTT
TRBD2 | - | TRBJ2-7 | TRBV6-6 | CASSSRLAGLYEQYF | TGTGCCAGCAGTTCCCGACTAGCGGGGCTCTACGAGCAGTACTTC
- | - | TRBJ2-5 | TRBV18 | CASSPLYQETQYF | TGTGCCAGCTCACCACTGTACCAAGAGACCCAGTACTTC
TRBD2 | once | TRBJ2-7 | TRBV6-5 | CASRGLAGETYEQYF | TGTGCCAGCAGAGGACTAGCGGGGGAGACCTACGAGCAGTACTTC
- | - | TRBJ2-7 | TRBV25-1 | CASSEQTFEQYF | TGTGCCAGCAGTGAACAGACATTCGAGCAGTACTTC